This entry lists 28 T cell receptor beta chains sequenced from one sample in a study of blood T cells in healthy people across ages. Then a second PCR, running roughly 6 to 12 cycles, was carried out with a sample-barcoded 5' primer and a J-beta primer mix. MiXCR, run by TCRdb on the 5' RACE reads, gives a single entry per CDR3 protein. The sample carries hundreds of thousands of distinct CDR3 sequences, just over 55% recorded once. The source material was blood. These receptors were obtained from a man aged 40-55 years in good health.

The rearrangement joins TRBV3-1 to TRBJ2-5, with D tentatively TRBD1 (5 bases). This CDR3 contains 13 residues. Germline-derived CDR1 and CDR2 are LGHDT and YNNKEL (reference sequence). Trimming stripped 3 bases from V and 5 bases from J, with 10 bases between. CDR3 sequence reads: CASSHLGHETQYF. Written as DNA, the CDR3 is TGTGCCAGCAGCCACTTGGGGCATGAGACCCAGTACTTC.

The chain has TRBV4-1 and TRBJ2-4, with TRBD1 matching 9 bases. In germline, CDR1 is MGHRA, CDR2 YSYEKL. The V and J ends lost 3 bases and 4 bases, in that order; junction bases with no gene match: 4. The CDR3 totals 15 residues. The CDR3 bases are TGCGCCAGCAGCCATCCCGACAGGGGGAAAAACATTCAGTACTTC. Protein: CASSHPDRGKNIQYF.

Written as DNA, the CDR3 is TGTGCCAGCAGTTTAGGTCCAGAGTCGAGTTCACCCCTCCACTTT. Protein sequence: CASSLGPESSSPLHF. The chain combines TRBV27 with TRBJ1-6, with D uncertain. The CDR3 extends over 15 amino acids. Germline CDR1 is MNHEY and CDR2 is SMNVEV (reference sequence). The ends were cut back, 2 bases at V and 9 bases at J, with 14 bases in the middle.

CDR3 nucleotide sequence: TGCAGCGTTGTGAAGGGACAGGGAGCTTTCGACGAGCAGTACTTC. Translated, it gives CSVVKGQGAFDEQYF. The chain joins TRBV29-1 to TRBJ2-4; 9 positions match TRBD1. TRBJ2-7 matches the DNA end more closely, so the J call is doubtful. The CDR3 covers 15 residues. CDR1 SQVTM and CDR2 ANQGSEA come from the germline V gene.

The chain joins TRBV12-3 or TRBV12-4 to TRBJ1-2; D is unclear. The V and J ends lost 6 bases and 0 bases respectively, with 17 bases between them. The CDR3 is made up of 16 amino acids. This chain's CDR3 is CASSPSVDGTNYGYTF. As DNA, the CDR3 is TGTGCCAGCAGCCCCTCCGTCGACGGGACTAACTATGGCTACACCTTC.

This clonotype was found a few times. V is TRBV20-1 and J is TRBJ2-7, with D uncertain. Germline V gives CDR1 DFQATT, CDR2 SNEGSKA (reference sequence). The CDR3 has 14 residues. The V and J ends lost 3 bases and 2 bases respectively, with 14 bases between them. The CDR3 region has the DNA TGCAGTGCTAGGAGGAGTGGGCCCACCTACGAGCAGTACTTC. Protein product: CSARRSGPTYEQYF.

J is TRBJ1-1 and V is TRBV29-1; D perhaps matches TRBD1 (6 bases). This CDR3 spans 14 amino acids. The ends were cut back, 6 bases at V and 3 bases at J, with 17 bases in the middle. Germline V lookup: CDR1 SQVTM, CDR2 ANQGSEA. The CDR3 protein is CSVESNRVDTEAFF. The CDR3 coding sequence is TGCAGCGTCGAAAGTAACAGGGTCGACACTGAAGCTTTCTTT.

This chain uses TRBV5-1 with TRBJ1-2, with 7 positions matching TRBD1. CDR3 size: 15 residues. V gave up 4 bases and J gave up 4 bases; unmatched junction bases: 10. Germline V gene data show CDR1 as SGHRS and CDR2 as YFSETQ. The DNA of the CDR3 is TGCGCCAGCAGCAGGGGCGACAGGGCCTTCTATGGCTACACCTTC. Amino acids: CASSRGDRAFYGYTF.

The V gene is TRBV7-3, the J gene TRBJ2-3, with 9 bases identical to TRBD2. This CDR3 comprises 16 residues. Germline assignment: CDR1 SGHTA and CDR2 FQGTGA. The V and J ends lost 5 bases and 6 bases, in that order; junction bases with no gene match: 12. DNA for the CDR3: TGTGCCAGCAGCCCTTACCAGGGGACTAGCTTTGATACGCAGTATTTT. Its protein product is CASSPYQGTSFDTQYF. Filled out from reference TRBV7-3 and TRBJ2-3, the complete variable domain reads GAGVSQTPSNKVTEKGKYVELRCDPISGHTALYWYRQSLGQGPEFLIYFQGTGAADDSGLPNDRFFAVRPEGSVSTLKIQRTERGDSAVYLCASSPYQGTSFDTQYFGPGTRLTVL.

The chain couples TRBV4-1 to TRBJ2-3; TRBD1 agrees at 7 bases. Germline values: CDR1 MGHRA, CDR2 YSYEKL. The J segment lost 5 bases and the V segment lost 9 bases, leaving 5 bases of the junction unmatched. The CDR3 runs to 12 residues. The CDR3 sequence is CARIRGRDTQYF. CDR3 nucleotides: TGCGCCAGAATTAGGGGGCGAGATACGCAGTATTTT.

This clonotype was found once. The chain combines TRBV28 with TRBJ2-7; possible D gene TRBD1, 6 bases. The CDR3 loop spans 15 amino acids. Trimming stripped 6 bases from V and 7 bases from J, with 22 bases between. Germline-derived CDR1 and CDR2 are MDHEN and SYDVKM. The chain's CDR3 is CASREGVIRRNEQYF. For the CDR3, the DNA is TGTGCCAGCAGAGAGGGGGTAATAAGACGCAATGAGCAGTACTTC.

The rearrangement joins TRBV5-1 to TRBJ2-3; 12 bases map to TRBD2. The CDR3 is made up of 15 amino acids. Unmatched junction bases numbered 4, after V lost 4 bases and J lost 4 bases. Germline CDR1 SGHRS, CDR2 YFSETQ. CDR3 in amino acids: CASSTGLAGPDTQYF. The CDR3 DNA follows: TGCGCCAGCAGCACCGGACTAGCGGGGCCAGATACGCAGTATTTT.

This clonotype was seen a few times. This chain joins TRBV24-1 and TRBJ2-6; D remains ambiguous. CDR1 KGHDR and CDR2 SFDVKD come from the germline V gene. V lost 5 bases to trimming and J lost 2 bases, with 0 bases between them. This CDR3 has 12 amino acids. CDR3 amino acids: CATSAGANVLTF. CDR3 bases: TGTGCCACCAGTGCTGGGGCCAACGTCCTGACTTTC.

J is TRBJ2-1 and V is TRBV29-1; TRBD2 might be the D (6 bases). Trimming took off 3 bases at V and 0 bases at J, with 12 bases between the two ends. This CDR3 region has 15 residues. In germline, CDR1 is SQVTM, CDR2 ANQGSEA. CDR3 amino acids: CSVDGGAISYNEQFF. The CDR3, as DNA: TGCAGCGTTGATGGCGGGGCCATCTCCTACAATGAGCAGTTCTTC.

The CDR3, as DNA: TGTGCCAGCAGTTTGGACAGGGGGGGGATACTAGCCAAAAACATTCAGTACTTC. Protein: CASSLDRGGILAKNIQYF. The rearrangement links TRBV28 to TRBJ2-4; 10 nucleotides match TRBD1. V shed 3 bases, J shed 0 bases, and the junction held 8 bases outside the gene matches. This CDR3 has 18 amino acids. Germline loops: CDR1 MDHEN, CDR2 SYDVKM.

This clonotype was picked up a small number of times. This chain links TRBV30 with TRBJ1-2, with D possibly being TRBD1 (5 bases). This CDR3 region has 14 residues. Germline CDR1 and CDR2: GTSNPN and SVGIG (reference sequence). With 4 bases removed from V and 2 bases from J, the gap between germline ends came to 14 bases. CDR3 bases: TGTGCCTGGAACATCGGGACCTCCAACTATGGCTACACCTTC. Its protein product is CAWNIGTSNYGYTF.

In this sample, this clonotype turned up a few times. The chain couples TRBV20-1 to TRBJ2-5, with 8 positions matching TRBD2. CDR1 DFQATT and CDR2 SNEGSKA come from the germline V gene (reference sequence). After removal of 7 bases from V and 5 bases from J, the junction contained 3 bases not matched to a gene. The CDR3 sequence is 11 residues long. The CDR3 sequence: CSEERGETQYF. CDR3 nucleotide sequence: TGCAGTGAGGAGCGGGGGGAGACCCAGTACTTC.

The V gene is TRBV18, the J gene TRBJ2-3; 10 nucleotides align to TRBD2. CDR1 and CDR2 (germline): KGHSH, LQKENI. The CDR3 covers 16 residues. V trimming: 4 bases; J trimming: 6 bases; junction bases outside the gene matches: 10. The CDR3 DNA sequence: TGTGCCAGCTCACTTCGTTCAGCGGGGGGGCATGATACGCAGTATTTT. This encodes CASSLRSAGGHDTQYF.

V and J are TRBV2 and TRBJ2-7; D gene ambiguous. This CDR3 has 14 amino acids. V was shortened by 6 bases and J by 12 bases, with 24 bases between the two germline ends. CDR1 is SNHLY, CDR2 FYNNEI, per germline. CDR3 residues: CASRVSFTDATGYF. The CDR3 DNA follows: TGTGCCAGCAGGGTCTCTTTCACGGACGCTACGGGGTACTTC.

This clonotype was counted a few times. The V gene is TRBV7-2, the J gene TRBJ2-5; D possibly corresponds to TRBD1 (6 bases). The germline gives CDR1 SGHTA, CDR2 FQGNSA. This CDR3 has 14 amino acids. V was shortened by 5 bases and J by 3 bases, with 13 bases between the two germline ends. The CDR3 sequence: CASSPTGNEETQYF. CDR3 nucleotides: TGTGCCAGCAGCCCTACAGGGAATGAAGAGACCCAGTACTTC.

The chain is built from TRBV6-6 and TRBJ2-7; the D gene is possibly TRBD2 (5 bases). Trimming removed 2 bases at V and 1 base at J, with 12 bases between. The CDR3 length is 15 residues. Germline CDR1 and CDR2: MNHNY and SVGAGI (reference sequence). The CDR3 loop reads CASSYGGRNSYEQYF. The CDR3 DNA follows: TGTGCCAGCAGTTACGGAGGCCGAAATTCCTACGAGCAGTACTTC.

The rearrangement links TRBV14 to TRBJ1-1; 7 nucleotides match TRBD1. The CDR3 extends over 17 amino acids. V trimming: 3 bases; J trimming: 5 bases; junction bases outside the gene matches: 15. Germline assignment: CDR1 SGHDN and CDR2 FVKESK. The CDR3 here is CASSQKKGTVGRTEAFF. In DNA form, the CDR3 reads TGTGCCAGCAGCCAGAAGAAAGGGACAGTAGGACGAACTGAAGCTTTCTTT.

The rearrangement joins TRBV6-1 to TRBJ2-1; D is ambiguous. This CDR3 spans 11 amino acids. Germline V gives CDR1 MNHNS, CDR2 SASEGT. V lost 3 bases and J 10 bases, leaving 7 bases between the germline ends. CDR3 sequence (DNA): TGTGCCAGCAGTGAGGCGTGGGAGCAGTTCTTC. Protein: CASSEAWEQFF.

The chain joins TRBV4-1 to TRBJ1-5; D is perhaps TRBD1 (5 bases). The CDR3 has 16 amino acids. Trimming left V 4 bases short and J 4 bases short, with 17 bases between. Looked up from germline, CDR1 is MGHRA and CDR2 is YSYEKL. This chain's CDR3 is CASSPLERGGNQPQHF. CDR3 coding DNA: TGCGCCAGCAGCCCCCTGGAGAGGGGAGGTAATCAGCCCCAGCATTTT.

The chain carries TRBV7-2 and TRBJ1-6; D is perhaps TRBD1 (5 bases). The V gene lost 3 bases and the J gene lost 9 bases, with 12 bases spanning the gap. There are 14 residues in the CDR3. Germline V CDR1 and CDR2: SGHTA, FQGNSA. CDR3 loop: CASSLGDGGSPLHF. The CDR3, as DNA: TGTGCCAGCAGCTTGGGGGACGGGGGTTCACCCCTCCACTTT.

The rearrangement links TRBV9 to TRBJ2-5; TRBD2 is a possible D gene (5 bases). V was trimmed by 4 bases and J by 5 bases, leaving 15 bases between them. The CDR3 extends over 14 amino acids. Germline V gives CDR1 SGDLS, CDR2 YYNGEE. In nucleotides, the CDR3 is TGTGCCAGCAGCAGGTCGGGGTTGGAGGAGACCCAGTACTTC. Translation gives CASSRSGLEETQYF.

The chain is built from TRBV3-1 and TRBJ2-6; D gene unclear. Looked up from germline, CDR1 is LGHDT and CDR2 is YNNKEL (reference sequence). The CDR3 has 16 amino acids. V lost 4 bases to trimming and J lost 4 bases, with 14 bases between them. The CDR3 spells CASSRVVQSGANVLTF. DNA for the CDR3: TGTGCCAGCAGCCGAGTTGTTCAGTCCGGGGCCAACGTCCTGACTTTC.

This clonotype was detected only once. V and J are TRBV18 and TRBJ2-7; no clear D gene. The CDR3 has 14 amino acids. From germline, CDR1 is KGHSH and CDR2 LQKENI. The V end was cut by 3 bases, the J end by 0 bases, with 9 bases between. The CDR3 loop reads CASSPLPNSYEQYF. The CDR3 bases are TGTGCCAGCTCACCCCTACCTAACTCCTACGAGCAGTACTTC.